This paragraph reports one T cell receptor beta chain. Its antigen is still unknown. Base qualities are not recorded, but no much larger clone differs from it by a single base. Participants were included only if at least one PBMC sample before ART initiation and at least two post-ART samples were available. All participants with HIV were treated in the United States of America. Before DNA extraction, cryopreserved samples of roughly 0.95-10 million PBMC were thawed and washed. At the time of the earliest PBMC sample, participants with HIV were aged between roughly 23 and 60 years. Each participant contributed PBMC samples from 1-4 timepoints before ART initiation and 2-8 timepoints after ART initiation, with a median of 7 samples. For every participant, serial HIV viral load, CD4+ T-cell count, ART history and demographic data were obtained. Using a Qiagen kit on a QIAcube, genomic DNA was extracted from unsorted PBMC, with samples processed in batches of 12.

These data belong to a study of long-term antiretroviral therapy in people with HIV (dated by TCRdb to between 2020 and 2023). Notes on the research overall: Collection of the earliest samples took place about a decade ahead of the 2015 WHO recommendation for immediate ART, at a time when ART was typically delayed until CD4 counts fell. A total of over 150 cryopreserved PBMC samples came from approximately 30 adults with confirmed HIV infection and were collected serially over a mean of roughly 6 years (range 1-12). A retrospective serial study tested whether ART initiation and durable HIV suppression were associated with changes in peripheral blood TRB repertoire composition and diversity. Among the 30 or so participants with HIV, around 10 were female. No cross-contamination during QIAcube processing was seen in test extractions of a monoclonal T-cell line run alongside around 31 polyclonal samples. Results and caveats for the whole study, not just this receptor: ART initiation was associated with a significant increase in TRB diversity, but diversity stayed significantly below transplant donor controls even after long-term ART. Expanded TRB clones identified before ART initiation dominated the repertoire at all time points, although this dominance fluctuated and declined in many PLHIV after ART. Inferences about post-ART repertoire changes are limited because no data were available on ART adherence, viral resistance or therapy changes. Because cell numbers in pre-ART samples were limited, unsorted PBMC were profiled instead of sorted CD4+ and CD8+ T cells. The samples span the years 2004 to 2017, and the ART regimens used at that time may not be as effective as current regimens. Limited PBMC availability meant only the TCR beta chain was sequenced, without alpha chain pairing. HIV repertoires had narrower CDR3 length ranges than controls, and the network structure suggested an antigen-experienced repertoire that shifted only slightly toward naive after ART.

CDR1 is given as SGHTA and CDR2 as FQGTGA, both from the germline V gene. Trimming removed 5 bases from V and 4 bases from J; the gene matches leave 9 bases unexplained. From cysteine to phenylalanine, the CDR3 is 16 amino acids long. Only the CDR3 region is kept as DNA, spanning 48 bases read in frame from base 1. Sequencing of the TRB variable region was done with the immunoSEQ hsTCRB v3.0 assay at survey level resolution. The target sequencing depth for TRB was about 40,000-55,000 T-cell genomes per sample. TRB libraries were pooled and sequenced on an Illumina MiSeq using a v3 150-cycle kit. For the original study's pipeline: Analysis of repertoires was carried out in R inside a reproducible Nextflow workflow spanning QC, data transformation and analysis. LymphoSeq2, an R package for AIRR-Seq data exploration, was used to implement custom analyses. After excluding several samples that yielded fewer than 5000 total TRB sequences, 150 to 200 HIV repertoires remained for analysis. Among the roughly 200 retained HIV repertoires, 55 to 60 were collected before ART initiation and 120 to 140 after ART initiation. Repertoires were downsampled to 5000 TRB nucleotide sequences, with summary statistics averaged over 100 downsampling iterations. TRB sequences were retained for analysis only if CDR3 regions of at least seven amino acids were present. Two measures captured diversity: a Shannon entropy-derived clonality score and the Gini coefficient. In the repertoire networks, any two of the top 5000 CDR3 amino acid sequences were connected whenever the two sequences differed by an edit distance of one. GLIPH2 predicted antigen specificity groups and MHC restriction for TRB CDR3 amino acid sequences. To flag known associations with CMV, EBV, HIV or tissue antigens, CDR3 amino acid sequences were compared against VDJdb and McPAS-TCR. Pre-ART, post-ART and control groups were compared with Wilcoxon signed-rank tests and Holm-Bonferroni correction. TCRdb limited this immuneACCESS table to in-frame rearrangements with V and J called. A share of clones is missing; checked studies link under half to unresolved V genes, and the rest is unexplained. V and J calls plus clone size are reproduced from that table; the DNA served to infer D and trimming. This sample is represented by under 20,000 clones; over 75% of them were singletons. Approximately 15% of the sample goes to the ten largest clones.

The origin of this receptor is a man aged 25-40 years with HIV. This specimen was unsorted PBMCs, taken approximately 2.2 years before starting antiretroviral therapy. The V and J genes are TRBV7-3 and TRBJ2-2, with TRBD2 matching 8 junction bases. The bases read TGTGCCAGCAGCCCGAGGACTAGCTCAGTCACCGGGGAGCTGTTTTTT. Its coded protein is CASSPRTSSVTGELFF.